What follows is one T cell receptor (beta chain) and its context. Its antigen is as yet unknown. The source of the sample is a study of cytomegalovirus exposure and HLA in healthy donors. Study as a whole: Out of fewer than 500 genotyped donors, about 84% belonged to the Caucasian-associated ancestry cluster.

The V gene lost 0 bases and the J gene lost 4 bases, with 11 bases spanning the gap. Germline V lookup: CDR1 SGHRS, CDR2 YFSETQ. CDR3 length equals 14 residues. PCR involved 60 Vbeta and 13 Jbeta primers. As processed by the authors: Unique TCR beta chains numbered roughly 83 million in a later analysis, with 10 million to 14 million shared. The table came from immunoSEQ multiplex PCR; TCRdb's copy has only in-frame clones and leaves some out. That table supplies the V and J calls and clone size; D and trimming were determined from the DNA. The profile shows approximately 37,000 clones, approximately 79% of them singletons. Whole-study results and caveats: As confirmed in vitro, three CMV-associated chains were specific for CMV antigens.

Samples came from healthy bone marrow donors. This chain connects TRBV5-1 to TRBJ2-7; D not resolved. Sample: PBMCs. The source of this sequence is a woman under 30 in good health and CMV-seropositive. The CDR3 protein is CASSLDGRPYEQYF. CDR3 DNA: TGCGCCAGCAGCTTGGATGGCAGGCCATACGAGCAGTACTTC. Full variable domain (rest looked up from reference TRBV5-1 and TRBJ2-7): KAGVTQTPRYLIKTRGQQVTLSCSPISGHRSVSWYQQTPGQGLQFLFEYFSETQRNKGNFPGRFSGRQFSNSRSEMNVSTLELGDSALYLCASSLDGRPYEQYFGPGTRLTVT.